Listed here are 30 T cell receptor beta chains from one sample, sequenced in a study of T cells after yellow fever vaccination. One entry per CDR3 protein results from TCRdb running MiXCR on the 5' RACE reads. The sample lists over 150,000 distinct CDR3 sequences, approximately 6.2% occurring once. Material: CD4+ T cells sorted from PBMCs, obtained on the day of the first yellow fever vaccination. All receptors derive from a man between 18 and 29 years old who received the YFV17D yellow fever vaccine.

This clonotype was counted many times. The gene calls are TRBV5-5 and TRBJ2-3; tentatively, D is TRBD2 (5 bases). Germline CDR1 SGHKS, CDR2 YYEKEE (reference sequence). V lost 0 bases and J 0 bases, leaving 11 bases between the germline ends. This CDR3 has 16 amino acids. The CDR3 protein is CASSLAGGGSTDTQYF. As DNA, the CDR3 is TGTGCCAGCAGCTTGGCCGGCGGCGGGAGCACAGATACGCAGTATTTT.

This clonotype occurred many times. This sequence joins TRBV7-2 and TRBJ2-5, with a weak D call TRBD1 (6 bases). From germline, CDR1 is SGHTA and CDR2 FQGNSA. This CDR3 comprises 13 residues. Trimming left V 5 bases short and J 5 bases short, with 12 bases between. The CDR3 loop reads CASSPRTAETQYF. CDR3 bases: TGTGCCAGCAGCCCCCGGACAGCGGAGACCCAGTACTTC.

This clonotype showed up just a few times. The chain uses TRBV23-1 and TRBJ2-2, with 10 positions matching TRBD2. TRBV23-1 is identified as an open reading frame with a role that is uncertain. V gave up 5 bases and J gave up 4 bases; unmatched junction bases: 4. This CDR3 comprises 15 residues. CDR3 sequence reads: CASSRTSGSTGELFF. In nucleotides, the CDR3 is TGCGCCAGCAGTAGGACTAGCGGAAGCACCGGGGAGCTGTTTTTT.

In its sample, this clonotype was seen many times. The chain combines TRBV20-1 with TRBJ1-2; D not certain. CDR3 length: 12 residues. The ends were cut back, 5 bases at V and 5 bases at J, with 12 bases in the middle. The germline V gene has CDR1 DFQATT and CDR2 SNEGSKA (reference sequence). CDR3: CSASEEGYGYTF. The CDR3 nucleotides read TGCAGTGCTTCAGAGGAAGGTTATGGCTACACCTTC.

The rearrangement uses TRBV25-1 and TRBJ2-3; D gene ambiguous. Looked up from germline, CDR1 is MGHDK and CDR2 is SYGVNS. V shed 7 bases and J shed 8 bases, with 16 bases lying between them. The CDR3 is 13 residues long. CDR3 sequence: CASTRDLSSTQYF. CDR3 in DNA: TGTGCCAGCACTAGAGATTTATCGAGTACGCAGTATTTT.

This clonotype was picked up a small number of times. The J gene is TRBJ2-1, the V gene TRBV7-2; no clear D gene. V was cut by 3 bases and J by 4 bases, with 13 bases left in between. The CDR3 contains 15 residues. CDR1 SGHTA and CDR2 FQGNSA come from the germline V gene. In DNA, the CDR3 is TGTGCCAGCAGCTTTGACGCCTACCCATACAATGAGCAGTTCTTC. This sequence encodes CASSFDAYPYNEQFF.

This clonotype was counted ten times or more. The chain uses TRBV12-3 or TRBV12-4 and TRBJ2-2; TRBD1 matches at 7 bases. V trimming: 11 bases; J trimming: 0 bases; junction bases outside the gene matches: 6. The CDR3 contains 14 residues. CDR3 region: CAVADRTNTGELFF. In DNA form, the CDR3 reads TGTGCCGTTGCGGACAGGACGAACACCGGGGAGCTGTTTTTT.

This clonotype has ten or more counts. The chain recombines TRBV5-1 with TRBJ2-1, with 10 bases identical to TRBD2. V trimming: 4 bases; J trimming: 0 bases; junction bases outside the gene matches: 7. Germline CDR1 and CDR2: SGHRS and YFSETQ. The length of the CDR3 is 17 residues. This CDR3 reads CASSGSSGGSSYNEQFF. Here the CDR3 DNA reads TGCGCCAGCAGCGGTTCTAGCGGGGGAAGCTCCTACAATGAGCAGTTCTTC.

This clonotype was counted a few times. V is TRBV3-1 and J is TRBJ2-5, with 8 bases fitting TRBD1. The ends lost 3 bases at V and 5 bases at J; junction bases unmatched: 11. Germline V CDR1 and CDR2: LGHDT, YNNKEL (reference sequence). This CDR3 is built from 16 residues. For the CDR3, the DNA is TGTGCCAGCAGCCACCTCCAGGGCAGGGGGCCGGAGACCCAGTACTTC. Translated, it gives CASSHLQGRGPETQYF.

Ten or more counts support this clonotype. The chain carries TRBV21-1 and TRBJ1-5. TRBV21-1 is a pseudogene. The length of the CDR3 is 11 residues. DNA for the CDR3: TGTGCCAGCAGCGGCAGTCAGCCCCAGCATTTT. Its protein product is CASSGSQPQHF.

The DNA of the CDR3 is TGTGCCAGTAGGGCCACAGGGAAAGAGACCCAGTACTTC. Translating gives CASRATGKETQYF. The V call is TRBV19, the J call TRBJ2-5, with D possibly TRBD1 on 6 matching bases. The CDR3 has 13 amino acids. CDR1 and CDR2 from the germline V gene are LNHDA and SQIVND (reference sequence). Trimming removed 6 bases at V and 3 bases at J, with 11 bases between.

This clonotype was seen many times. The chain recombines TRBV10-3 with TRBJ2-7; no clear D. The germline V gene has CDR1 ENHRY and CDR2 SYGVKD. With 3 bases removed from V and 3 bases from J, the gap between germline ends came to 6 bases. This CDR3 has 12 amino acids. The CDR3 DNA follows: TGTGCCATCAGTGATACGGGCTACGAGCAGTACGTC. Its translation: CAISDTGYEQYV.

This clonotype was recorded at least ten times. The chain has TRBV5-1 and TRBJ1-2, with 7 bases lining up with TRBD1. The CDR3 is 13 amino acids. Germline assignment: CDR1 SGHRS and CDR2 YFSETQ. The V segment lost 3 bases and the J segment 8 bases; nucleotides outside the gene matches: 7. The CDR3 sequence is CASSYTGAEGYTF. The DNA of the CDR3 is TGCGCCAGCAGCTACACAGGGGCGGAGGGCTACACCTTC.

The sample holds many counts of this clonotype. CDR3 protein: CSVEPRNSGNTIYF. The CDR3 DNA reads TGCAGCGTTGAACCCAGGAATTCTGGAAACACCATATATTTT. The chain links TRBV29-1 to TRBJ1-3, with no clear D. CDR1 SQVTM and CDR2 ANQGSEA come from the germline V gene. Trimming left V 2 bases short and J 1 base short, with 9 bases between. This CDR3 has 14 residues.

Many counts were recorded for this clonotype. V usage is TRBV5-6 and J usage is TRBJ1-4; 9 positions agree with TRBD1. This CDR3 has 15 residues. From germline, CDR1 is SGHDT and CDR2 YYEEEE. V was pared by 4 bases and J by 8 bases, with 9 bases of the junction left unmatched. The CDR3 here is CASSRTGGAGEKLFF. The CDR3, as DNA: TGTGCCAGCAGCCGTACAGGGGGCGCGGGAGAAAAACTGTTTTTT.

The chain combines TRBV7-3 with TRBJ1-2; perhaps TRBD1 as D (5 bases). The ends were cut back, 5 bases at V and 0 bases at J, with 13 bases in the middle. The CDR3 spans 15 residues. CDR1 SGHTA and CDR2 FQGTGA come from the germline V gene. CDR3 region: CASSPTGSTNYGYTF. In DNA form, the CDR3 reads TGTGCCAGCAGCCCTACAGGCTCCACTAACTATGGCTACACCTTC.

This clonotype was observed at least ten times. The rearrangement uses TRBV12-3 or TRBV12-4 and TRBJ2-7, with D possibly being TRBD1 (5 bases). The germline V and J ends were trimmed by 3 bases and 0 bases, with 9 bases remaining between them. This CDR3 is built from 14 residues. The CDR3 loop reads CASSLGQASYEQYF. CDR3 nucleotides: TGTGCCAGCAGTTTGGGGCAGGCCTCCTACGAGCAGTACTTC.

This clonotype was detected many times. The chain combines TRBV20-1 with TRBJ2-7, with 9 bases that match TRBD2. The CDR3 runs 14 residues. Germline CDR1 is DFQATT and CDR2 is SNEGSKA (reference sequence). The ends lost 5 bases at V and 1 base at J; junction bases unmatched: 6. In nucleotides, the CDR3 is TGCAGTGCTTTCCTAGCGGGGCGTTCCTACGAGCAGTACTTC. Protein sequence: CSAFLAGRSYEQYF.

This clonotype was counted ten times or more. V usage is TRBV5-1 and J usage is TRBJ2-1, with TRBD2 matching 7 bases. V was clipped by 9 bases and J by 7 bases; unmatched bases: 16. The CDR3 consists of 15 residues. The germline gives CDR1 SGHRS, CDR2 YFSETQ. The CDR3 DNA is TGCGCCACCGCAATTGAACTGTATAGCGGGAATGAGCAGTTCTTC. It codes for CATAIELYSGNEQFF.

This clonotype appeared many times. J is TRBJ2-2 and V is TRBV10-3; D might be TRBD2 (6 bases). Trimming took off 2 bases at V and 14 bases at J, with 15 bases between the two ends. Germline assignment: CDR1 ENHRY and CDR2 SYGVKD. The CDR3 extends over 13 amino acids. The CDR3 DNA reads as TGTGCCATCAGTGAGATGAGGGAGGCGGAACTGTTTTTT. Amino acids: CAISEMREAELFF.

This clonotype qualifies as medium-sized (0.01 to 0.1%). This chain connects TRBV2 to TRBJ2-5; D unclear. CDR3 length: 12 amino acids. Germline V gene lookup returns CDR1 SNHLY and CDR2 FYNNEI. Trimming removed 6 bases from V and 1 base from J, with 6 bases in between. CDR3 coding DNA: TGTGCCAGCAGAAACGCCCAAGAGACCCAGTACTTC. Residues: CASRNAQETQYF.

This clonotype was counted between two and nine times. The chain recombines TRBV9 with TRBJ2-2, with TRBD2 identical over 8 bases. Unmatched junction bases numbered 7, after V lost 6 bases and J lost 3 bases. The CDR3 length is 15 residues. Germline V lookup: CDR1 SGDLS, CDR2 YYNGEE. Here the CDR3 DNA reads TGTGCCAGCACCCCACGGGGGGGTCACACCGGGGAGCTGTTTTTT. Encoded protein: CASTPRGGHTGELFF.

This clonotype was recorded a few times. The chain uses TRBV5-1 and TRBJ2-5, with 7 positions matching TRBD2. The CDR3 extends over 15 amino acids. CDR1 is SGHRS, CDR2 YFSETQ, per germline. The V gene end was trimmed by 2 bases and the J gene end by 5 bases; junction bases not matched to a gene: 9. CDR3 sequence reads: CASSFGTNLPETQYF. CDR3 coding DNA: TGCGCCAGCAGCTTCGGGACTAATCTCCCGGAGACCCAGTACTTC.

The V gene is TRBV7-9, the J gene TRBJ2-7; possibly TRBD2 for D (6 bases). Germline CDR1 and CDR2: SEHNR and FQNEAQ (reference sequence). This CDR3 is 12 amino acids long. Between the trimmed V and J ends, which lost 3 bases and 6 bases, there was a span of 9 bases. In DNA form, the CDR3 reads TGTGCCAGCAGCTTGATCGGGGGCGAGCAGTACTTC. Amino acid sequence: CASSLIGGEQYF. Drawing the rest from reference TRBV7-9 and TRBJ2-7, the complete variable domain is DTGVSQNPRHKITKRGQNVTFRCDPISEHNRLYWYRQTLGQGPEFLTYFQNEAQLEKSRLLSDRFSAERPKGSFSTLEIQRTEQGDSAMYLCASSLIGGEQYFGPGTRLTVT.

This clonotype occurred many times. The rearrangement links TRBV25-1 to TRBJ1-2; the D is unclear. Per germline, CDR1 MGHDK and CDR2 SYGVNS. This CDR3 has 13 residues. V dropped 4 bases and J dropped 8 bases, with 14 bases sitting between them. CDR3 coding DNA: TGTGCCAGCAGTGCCGGGGTCGATGGGGGCTACACCTTC. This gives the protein CASSAGVDGGYTF.

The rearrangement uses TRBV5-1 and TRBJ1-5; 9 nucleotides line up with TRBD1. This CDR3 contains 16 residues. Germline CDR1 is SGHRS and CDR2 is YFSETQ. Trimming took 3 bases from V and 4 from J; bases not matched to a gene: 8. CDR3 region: CASSSGTGPLNQPQHF. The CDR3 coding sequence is TGCGCCAGCAGCTCCGGGACAGGGCCGTTGAATCAGCCCCAGCATTTT.

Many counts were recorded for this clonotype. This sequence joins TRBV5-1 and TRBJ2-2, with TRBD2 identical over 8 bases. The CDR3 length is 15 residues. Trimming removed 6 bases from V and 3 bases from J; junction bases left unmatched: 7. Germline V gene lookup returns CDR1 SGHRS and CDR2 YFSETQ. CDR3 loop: CASNGGGLDTGELFF. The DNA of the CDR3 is TGCGCCAGCAACGGCGGGGGGCTGGACACCGGGGAGCTGTTTTTT.

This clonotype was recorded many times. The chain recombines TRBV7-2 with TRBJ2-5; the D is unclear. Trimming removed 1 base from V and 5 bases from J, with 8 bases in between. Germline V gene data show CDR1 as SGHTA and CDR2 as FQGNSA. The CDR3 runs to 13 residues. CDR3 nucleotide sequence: TGTGCCAGCAGCTTAGGGAACCGGGAGACCCAGTACTTC. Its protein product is CASSLGNRETQYF.

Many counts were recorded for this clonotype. CDR3 nucleotides: TGTGCCAGCAGCCGGAGGGTGGGAAATTCACCCCTCCACTTT. Translation: CASSRRVGNSPLHF. This rearrangement joins TRBV7-2 to TRBJ1-6, with D uncertain. The CDR3 has 14 amino acids. The V and J ends lost 5 bases and 7 bases respectively, with 12 bases between them. Per the germline V gene, CDR1 is SGHTA and CDR2 is FQGNSA.

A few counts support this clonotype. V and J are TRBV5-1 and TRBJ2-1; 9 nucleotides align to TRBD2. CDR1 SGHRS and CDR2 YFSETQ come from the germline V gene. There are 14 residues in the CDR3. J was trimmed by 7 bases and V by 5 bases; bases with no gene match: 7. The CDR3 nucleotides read TGCGCCAGCAGATACGGCGGGGGGGCGAATGAGCAGTTCTTC. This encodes CASRYGGGANEQFF.